This T cell receptor beta chain stems from a study of spatial heterogeneity in lung cancer. Study summary: There were, on average, more than 9.5 raw-read appearances for each unique TCR and UMI combination.

The library protocol tagged each TCR cDNA with a unique molecular identifier. MiXCR, run by TCRdb on the 5' RACE reads, gives a single entry per CDR3 protein. In the table there are roughly 18,000 distinct CDR3 sequences, 15% to 20% of which are singletons. The time point: sample taken at primary tumor resection. Whole RNA obtained from tumor, nontumor lung or frozen PBMC underwent sequencing without sorting. The donors, about 78 patients with untreated early-stage non-small cell lung cancer, provided the samples. Germline-derived CDR1 and CDR2 are SGHTA and FQGTGA. Trimming at V came to 6 bases and at J to 10 bases, leaving 11 bases not matched to a gene. This CDR3 has 13 amino acids.

This material consisted of PBMCs, taken at surgery. This sequence originates from a male donor with early-stage non-small cell lung cancer. The J gene is TRBJ1-2, the V gene TRBV7-3; 7 bases map to TRBD1. DNA of the CDR3: TGTGCCAGCAGACCTAGTCGACAGGGAGACTACACCTTC. Its protein is CASRPSRQGDYTF.